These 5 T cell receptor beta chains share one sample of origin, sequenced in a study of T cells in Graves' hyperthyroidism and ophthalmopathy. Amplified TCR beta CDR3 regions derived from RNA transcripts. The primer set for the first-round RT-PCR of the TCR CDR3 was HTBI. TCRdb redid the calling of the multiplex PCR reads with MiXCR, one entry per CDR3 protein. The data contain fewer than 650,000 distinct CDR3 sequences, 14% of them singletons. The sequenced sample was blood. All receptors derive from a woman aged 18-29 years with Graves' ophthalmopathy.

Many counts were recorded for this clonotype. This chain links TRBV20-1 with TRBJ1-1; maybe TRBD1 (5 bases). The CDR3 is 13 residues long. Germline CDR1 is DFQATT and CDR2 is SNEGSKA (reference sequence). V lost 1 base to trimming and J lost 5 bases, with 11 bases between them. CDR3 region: CSARGPQGTEAFF. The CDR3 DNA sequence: TGCAGTGCTAGAGGCCCGCAGGGAACTGAAGCTTTCTTT.

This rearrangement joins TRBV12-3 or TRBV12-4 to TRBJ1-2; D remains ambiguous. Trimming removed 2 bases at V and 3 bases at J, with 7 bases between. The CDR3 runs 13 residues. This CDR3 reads CASSLTADYGYTF. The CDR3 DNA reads TGTGCCAGCAGTTTAACAGCGGACTATGGCTACACCTTC.

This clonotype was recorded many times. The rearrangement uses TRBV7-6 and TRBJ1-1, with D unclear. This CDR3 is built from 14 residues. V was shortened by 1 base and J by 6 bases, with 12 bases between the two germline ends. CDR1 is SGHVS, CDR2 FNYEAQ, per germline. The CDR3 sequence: CASSLETGAAEAFF. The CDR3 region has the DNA TGTGCCAGCAGCTTAGAGACGGGCGCGGCTGAAGCTTTCTTT.

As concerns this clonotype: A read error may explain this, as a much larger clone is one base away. The CDR3 nucleotides read TGTGCCAACAGTTTTGAGGGAAAACCCCGATATTCACCCCTCCACTTT. It is translated as CANSFEGKPRYSPLHF. This chain connects TRBV27 to TRBJ1-6; D unresolved. The CDR3 has 16 residues. Germline CDR1 reads MNHEY; CDR2 reads SMNVEV (reference sequence).

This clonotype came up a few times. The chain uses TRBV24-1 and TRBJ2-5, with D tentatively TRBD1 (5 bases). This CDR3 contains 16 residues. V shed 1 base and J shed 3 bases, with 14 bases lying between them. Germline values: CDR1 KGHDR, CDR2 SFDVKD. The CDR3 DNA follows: TGTGCCACCAGTGATTTAATCTTTGCAGGGAAAGAGACCCAGTACTTC. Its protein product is CATSDLIFAGKETQYF.